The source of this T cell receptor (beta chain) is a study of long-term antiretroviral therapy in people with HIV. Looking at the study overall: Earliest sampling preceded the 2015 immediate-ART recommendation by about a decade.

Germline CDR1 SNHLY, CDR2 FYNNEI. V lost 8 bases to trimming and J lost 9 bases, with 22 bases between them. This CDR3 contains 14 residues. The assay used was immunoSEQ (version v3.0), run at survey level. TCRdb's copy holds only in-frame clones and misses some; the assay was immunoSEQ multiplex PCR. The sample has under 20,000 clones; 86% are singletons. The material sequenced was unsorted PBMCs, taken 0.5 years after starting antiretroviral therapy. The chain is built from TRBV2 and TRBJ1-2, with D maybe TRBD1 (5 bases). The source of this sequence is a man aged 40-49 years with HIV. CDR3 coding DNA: TGTGCCAGCGTGGCAGGGTCCCCCGGTGGAAGCTACACCTTC. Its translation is CASVAGSPGGSYTF.